This T cell receptor (beta chain) is from a study of blood T cell repertoires in COVID-19. As for the study in general: The cDNA or gDNA used as material had been derived from T cells, B-cell-depleted T cells, or PBMCs.

This clone was counted between two and nine times. TCRdb's table, derived via immunoSEQ multiplex PCR, lists solely in-frame clones and lacks some. The sample includes 250,000 to 350,000 clones, about nine tenths seen only once; the top ten take over 9%. V lost 1 base and J lost 8, with 5 bases in between. CDR3 length: 11 residues. Germline CDR1 reads MNHNS; CDR2 reads SASEGT. The sample was peripheral blood. The chain is built from TRBV6-1 and TRBJ1-2, with no clear D. The sequence was collected from a woman between 25 and 40 years old with COVID-19, enrolled during active disease. In DNA form, the CDR3 reads TGTGCCAGCAGTGAAGGCGCCGGCTACACCTTC. This encodes CASSEGAGYTF.